This T cell receptor beta chain stems from a study of cytomegalovirus exposure and HLA in healthy donors. Study in general: Previous work identified roughly 120 million unique TCR beta sequences from 150 million to 200 million T cells.

There are a few counts of this clone. The antigen remains undetermined. Study-level findings and limits: Evidence from a later analysis indicated that most CMV-associated TCR beta chains looked HLA-restricted.

This PCR relied on a set of 60 Vbeta primers and 13 Jbeta primers. This table comes from immunoSEQ multiplex PCR, and its TCRdb copy is limited to in-frame clones, with some not included. The sample comprises around 100,000 clones, around 80% of which are singletons, and about 5.7% rests with the top ten. The germline CDR1 and CDR2 sequences are SGHRS and YFSETQ. The CDR3 is made up of 15 amino acids. V trimming: 2 bases; J trimming: 4 bases; junction bases outside the gene matches: 8. The gene calls are TRBV5-1 and TRBJ1-1, with TRBD1 matching over 7 bases. The sequencing sample was made of PBMCs. This sequence was found in a woman aged 18-35 years in good health and CMV-seropositive. In DNA form, the CDR3 reads TGCGCCAGCAGCTTAGGGACAGCCCAGGGCACTGAAGCTTTCTTT. It specifies CASSLGTAQGTEAFF. Full variable domain (remainder filled in from reference TRBV5-1 and TRBJ1-1): KAGVTQTPRYLIKTRGQQVTLSCSPISGHRSVSWYQQTPGQGLQFLFEYFSETQRNKGNFPGRFSGRQFSNSRSEMNVSTLELGDSALYLCASSLGTAQGTEAFFGQGTRLTVV.